This T cell receptor (beta chain) was obtained from a study of blood T cells in healthy people across ages. In regard to this clonotype: Its antigen is not identified. A read error is possible here, since a much larger clone lies one base away.

A second 7 to 11 cycle PCR used barcoded and J-beta primers. Each single sample gave us at least 2.5 million CDR3-containing paired-end reads. TCRdb reanalysed the 5' RACE reads using MiXCR and keeps one entry per CDR3 protein. The sample has about 580,000 distinct CDR3 sequences, roughly 43% seen once; the top ten hold about 26%. The CDR3 is made up of 14 amino acids. Germline V gene data show CDR1 as MNHNY and CDR2 as SVGAGI (reference sequence). Overall study results and limits: It was the long-lived donors that had more naive CD4+ cells and higher diversity than aged donors. TCR beta diversity, measured per million T cells, fell in a roughly linear way with age.

This chain joins TRBV6-6 and TRBJ2-5; TRBD2 is a possible D gene (6 bases). The J call may be mistaken, given a closer DNA end match to TRBJ2-7. The sample consisted of blood. The sequence was collected from an older man in good health. The CDR3 here is CASSYAKLATEQYF. For the CDR3, the DNA is TGTGCCAGCAGTTACGCGAAACTAGCTACCGAGCAGTACTTC.